This T cell receptor beta chain is from a study of PD-L1 blockade in urothelial cancer (dated by TCRdb to between 2016 and 2019). Looking at the study overall: Every patient began therapy in about 2014 and was given atezolizumab 1,200 mg intravenously every 3 weeks. Blood samples yielded a median of around 150,000 T cells and tens of thousands of unique TCRs, with median clonality 0.080. Progression-free survival longer than 6 months counted as durable clinical benefit, and TCR features were additionally tested against both progression-free and overall survival. Somatic, immune and clinical correlates of response to PD-L1 blockade with atezolizumab in urothelial cancer were the focus of an exploratory multi-omic analysis. Blood samples were analyzed 3 weeks after the start of treatment (second dose) and 6 weeks after the start of treatment. Around 29 patients had pretreatment blood TCR-seq, roughly 25 had at least one posttreatment blood collection, and roughly 25 had tumor TCR-seq. Pretreatment tumor samples, along with matched peripheral blood collected serially before and after atezolizumab treatment, underwent TCR sequencing. Patients had an ECOG performance status of 0 or 1 and had received between 0 and 3 prior chemotherapy regimens. Durable clinical benefit was achieved by nine patients and was not achieved by 20 patients. Twenty-five of 29 patients were identified as males with urothelial cancer of bladder origin, and a prior smoking history was reported by 18 of 29 patients. Whole exome sequencing and RNA sequencing of pretreatment tumors were performed alongside TCR sequencing in the same patients. The full study reports these points: Because the sample size was small (n ≈ 29) and many exploratory analyses were performed, the results are intended to be hypothesis-generating. Greater expansion of tumor-associated TCR clones in peripheral blood 3 weeks after the start of treatment was observed in patients with durable benefit (n ≈ 22, p = 0.022). Improved progression-free and overall survival was found to be associated with pretreatment peripheral blood TCR clonality below the median.

Taken with the paper, the label for time point translates to: peripheral blood 6 weeks after treatment start. A cohort of more than 25 patients with locally advanced or metastatic urothelial carcinoma, treated at Memorial Sloan Kettering on a trial protocol, was included. Peripheral blood mononuclear cells were collected from each patient pretreatment and during treatment, giving between 1 and 8 total time points per patient. The Qiagen DNeasy Blood extraction kit was used to purify genomic DNA from total PBMCs and tumor samples. PBMCs were collected pretreatment and during treatment, and were isolated and stored as previously described. Synthetic TCR analog templates were spiked into each PCR so that absolute template abundance could be estimated from read counts. The immunoSEQ assay was used to amplify TCRbeta CDR3 regions from genomic DNA with bias-controlled V and J gene primers. Sequencing of rearranged TCRbeta segments was performed at approximately 20X coverage. In the source study's methods: Sequencing errors were corrected by clustering, and CDR3s were annotated against IMGT so that V, D and J genes could be assigned. Downstream analyses used only productive TCRbeta rearrangements, leaving out any out-of-frame or stop-codon sequences. Clonality was computed as one minus Shannon entropy normalized by the log of the number of unique productive sequences. Clones differing between time points or between blood and tumor were identified using Fisher's exact test with Benjamini-Hochberg correction, with an adjusted p below 0.01 applied as the threshold. TCRdb carries this immuneACCESS record with in-frame sequences only. Its versions omit some clonotypes, under half of them owing to an unresolved V gene in the studies checked, with the rest unexplained. V, J and clone size are those of that table, while D and trimming were read from the DNA. Here the sample has approximately 25,000 clones; under 90% occur a single time. 1.6% of the sample rests with the top ten.

About this clone: Its antigen remains undetermined. Within one base of it there is no much larger clone, and no base qualities were kept.

In the germline V gene, CDR1 corresponds to SGHDT and CDR2 to YYEEEE. The germline V and J ends show losses of 6 bases and 3 bases respectively, and no gene match explains 5 bases of the junction. The CDR3 measures 14 amino acids from cysteine to phenylalanine. Left in the record is the CDR3 DNA by itself, 42 bases read in frame from the first base. Here the chain combines TRBV5-6 and TRBJ1-2, with TRBD1 matching 10 junction bases. The sequenced sample was PBMCs, obtained around atezolizumab (anti-PD-L1) treatment. This TCR derives from a man in his 70s with urothelial cancer. The DNA sequence is as follows: TGTGCCAGCACTTTCGGGACAGGGGACTATGGCTACACCTTC. It translates as CASTFGTGDYGYTF. With the rest looked up from the reference TRBV5-6 and TRBJ1-2 genes rather than sequenced, the full variable domain is DAGVTQSPTHLIKTRGQQVTLRCSPKSGHDTVSWYQQALGQGPQFIFQYYEEEERQRGNFPDRFSGHQFPNYSSELNVNALLLGDSALYLCASTFGTGDYGYTFGSGTRLTVV.